This paragraph covers one TCR beta chain sequence. Its target is unknown. TCRdb keeps only in-frame clones here, not all; method: immunoSEQ multiplex PCR. The repertoire holds about 75,000 clones, with 83% as singletons. The memory T cells were sequenced right after ex vivo isolation, without culture. The data derive from a study of CD4 T cell repertoires in COVID-19. Study-wide context: Relabeled CFSE-low cells, IL-2-expanded for roughly 9 days, met spikes from other coronaviruses. General study results and limits: Between roughly 6.5 and 28% of SARS-CoV-2 clonotypes also appeared in SARS-CoV and/or HKU1 spike cultures. Sharing of several most expanded SARS-CoV-2-reactive clonotypes across memory subsets suggested intraclonal diversification.

The sequence was collected from a human donor who had COVID-19. This sample comprised CD4+ T cells from peripheral blood, obtained after recovery from COVID-19.

CDR3 sequence reads: CSVSNPNYNEQFF. The CDR3 nucleotides are TGCAGTGTTAGTAATCCGAACTACAATGAGCAGTTCTTC. V usage is TRBV20-1 and J usage is TRBJ2-1; D remains unclear. There are 13 residues in the CDR3. V lost 7 bases and J 3 bases, leaving 13 bases between the germline ends. Germline CDR1 is DFQATT and CDR2 is SNEGSKA (reference sequence).